What follows is one TCR beta chain and its context. This entry is derived from a study of blood T cell repertoires in COVID-19. Study background: Both acute and convalescent COVID-19 samples were obtained from the United States, Italy and Spain. Sources were T cells, B-cell-depleted T cells, or PBMCs; the material itself was cDNA or gDNA.

As handled by the study authors: For nucleated cells, counts were estimated from reference gene primer amplification. Assay used: immunoSEQ multiplex PCR; TCRdb lists only in-frame clones, some missing. Clone size and the V and J calls come from that table; the DNA yielded D and trimming. Of around 45,000 clones listed, under 95% were seen once; the top ten hold approximately 6%. From germline, CDR1 is GTSNPN and CDR2 SVGIG (reference sequence). The CDR3 extends over 14 amino acids. The trim removed 1 base at V and 8 bases at J, leaving 7 bases unmatched. The chain couples TRBV30 to TRBJ2-1; the match to TRBD2 covers 8 bases. The sequence was collected from a man between 65 and 80 years old with active COVID-19. The sample was peripheral blood. This chain's CDR3 is CAWSGRGGRDEQFF. CDR3 in DNA: TGTGCCTGGAGTGGTCGGGGGGGCAGGGATGAGCAGTTCTTC.